This TCR beta chain was found in a study of blood T cell repertoires in COVID-19. Germline V gene data show CDR1 as KGHSH and CDR2 as LQKENI. The CDR3 is made up of 15 amino acids. V was cut by 3 bases and J by 4 bases, with 14 bases left in between. Sequencing was performed with immunoSEQ multiplex PCR; in TCRdb, only in-frame clones are kept and a portion is missing. The sample has over 150,000 clones, around 83% seen once. The chain links TRBV18 to TRBJ2-3; D is perhaps TRBD2 (6 bases). The clonotype comes from an older woman with COVID-19, enrolled during active disease. What was sequenced was peripheral blood. The CDR3 DNA reads TGTGCCAGCTCACCCCTTCCCGGGAGCGCAGATACGCAGTATTTT. This translates into CASSPLPGSADTQYF.